This T cell receptor beta chain comes out of a study of control samples from healthy donors and cancer patients. This clone was recorded only once. This CDR3 is 16 amino acids long. With 4 bases clipped from V and 7 bases from J, the junction kept 9 bases outside the gene matches. Germline CDR1 MNHNS, CDR2 SASEGT. This table comes from immunoSEQ multiplex PCR, and its TCRdb copy is limited to in-frame clones, with some not included. The sample lists 100,000 to 130,000 clones; roughly 79% were seen once. The sequence was obtained from a man between 18 and 29 years old in good health. What was sequenced was blood. V and J are TRBV6-1 and TRBJ2-1, with TRBD1 matching over 11 bases. DNA for the CDR3: TGTGCCAGCAGTGGGGACAGGGGGAAATGGGGGAATGAGCAGTTCTTC. Its protein product is CASSGDRGKWGNEQFF.